The 20 T cell receptor beta chains presented below share a single source sample, sequenced in a study of CD8 T cells in Susac syndrome. Random hexamers primed reverse transcription of about 0.5 to 1 ug RNA. TCRdb reprocessed the immunoSEQ multiplex PCR reads with MiXCR, giving one entry per CDR3 protein. The sample yields some 220,000 distinct CDR3 sequences, nearly 97% seen once. Sequencing used CD4+ T cells from PBMCs. Receptors originate from a human donor with multiple sclerosis.

CDR3: CASSQDGLARETQYF. CDR3 DNA sequence: TGTGCCAGCAGCCAAGATGGTCTAGCAAGAGAGACCCAGTACTTC. This chain links TRBV3-1 with TRBJ2-5; D possibly corresponds to TRBD2 (5 bases). Looked up from germline, CDR1 is LGHDT and CDR2 is YNNKEL (reference sequence). This CDR3 contains 15 residues. Deletions cut 0 bases from V and 4 bases from J, with 12 bases between.

The gene calls are TRBV7-2 and TRBJ1-6; D is possibly TRBD1 (6 bases). The CDR3 spans 15 residues. Trimming left V 5 bases short and J 9 bases short, with 17 bases between. The germline V gene has CDR1 SGHTA and CDR2 FQGNSA. The CDR3 protein is CASSQTATGLSPLHF. Written as DNA, the CDR3 is TGTGCCAGCAGCCAGACTGCGACAGGACTTTCACCCCTCCACTTT.

V is TRBV20-1 and J is TRBJ2-7; no clear D gene. CDR3 length equals 14 residues. Looked up from germline, CDR1 is DFQATT and CDR2 is SNEGSKA (reference sequence). The ends were cut back, 3 bases at V and 2 bases at J, with 14 bases in the middle. In nucleotides, the CDR3 is TGCAGTGCTAGTCCTCCGTCCGGAGCCTACGAGCAGTACTTC. Its protein product is CSASPPSGAYEQYF.

The V call is TRBV29-1, the J call TRBJ2-5, with TRBD2 as a possible D gene (6 bases). Trimming pared 0 bases from V and 3 bases from J, leaving 8 bases between. Germline V gives CDR1 SQVTM, CDR2 ANQGSEA. The CDR3 has 13 residues. CDR3 in DNA: TGCAGCGTTGAAGATGGGACTGAAGAGACCCAGTACTTC. Protein product: CSVEDGTEETQYF.

The chain links TRBV10-3 to TRBJ2-1; TRBD2 matches 11 bases. This CDR3 has 14 amino acids. In germline, CDR1 is ENHRY, CDR2 SYGVKD. Losses at the gene ends were 6 bases for V and 7 bases for J; bases not matched to a gene: 5. The CDR3 is CAISPVAGGNEQFF. The CDR3 DNA reads TGTGCCATCAGCCCCGTAGCGGGAGGGAATGAGCAGTTCTTC.

This chain joins TRBV6-6 and TRBJ2-7, with 9 bases matching TRBD1. CDR3 size: 14 residues. Germline V CDR1 and CDR2: MNHNY, SVGAGI (reference sequence). The V gene end was trimmed by 5 bases and the J gene end by 5 bases; junction bases not matched to a gene: 7. The DNA for the CDR3 is TGTGCCAGCAGTCAGGGACAGGGCAACCACGAGCAGTACTTC. This encodes CASSQGQGNHEQYF.

The rearrangement joins TRBV30 to TRBJ1-3; no clear D gene. CDR3 size: 14 residues. Germline CDR1 and CDR2: GTSNPN and SVGIG (reference sequence). V was shortened by 0 bases and J by 0 bases, with 6 bases between the two germline ends. The DNA of the CDR3 is TGTGCCTGGAGTGTGACATACTCTGGAAACACCATATATTTT. Translating it yields CAWSVTYSGNTIYF.

The chain joins TRBV5-1 to TRBJ1-2; D might be TRBD1 (6 bases). Trimming cost V 0 bases and J 4 bases, with 10 bases left between them. The germline CDR1 and CDR2 sequences are SGHRS and YFSETQ. The CDR3 contains 14 residues. CDR3 DNA sequence: TGCGCCAGCAGCTTGGAAACAGGGACCTATGGCTACACCTTC. This translates into CASSLETGTYGYTF. Looking up the rest from reference TRBV5-1 and TRBJ1-2 gives the full variable domain: KAGVTQTPRYLIKTRGQQVTLSCSPISGHRSVSWYQQTPGQGLQFLFEYFSETQRNKGNFPGRFSGRQFSNSRSEMNVSTLELGDSALYLCASSLETGTYGYTFGSGTRLTVV.

The chain recombines TRBV7-9 with TRBJ2-7, with 8 bases lining up with TRBD1. Germline lookup yields CDR1 SEHNR and CDR2 FQNEAQ (reference sequence). Trimming took 6 bases from V and 2 from J; bases not matched to a gene: 9. The CDR3 length is 15 residues. The chain's CDR3 is CASRQIGQGPYEQYF. CDR3 in DNA: TGTGCCAGCAGACAAATAGGACAGGGCCCCTACGAGCAGTACTTC.

The chain links TRBV15 to TRBJ2-7; 8 bases map to TRBD1. Per the germline V gene, CDR1 is LNHNV and CDR2 is YYDKDF (reference sequence). Trimming cost V 0 bases and J 4 bases; bases outside gene matches: 2. The CDR3 consists of 14 residues. This CDR3 reads CATSRDRGRYEQYF. The CDR3 coding sequence is TGTGCCACCAGCAGAGACAGGGGGCGATACGAGCAGTACTTC.

CDR3 protein: CASSFVEPYGYTF. The CDR3 nucleotides are TGCGCCAGCAGCTTTGTTGAGCCTTATGGCTACACCTTC. The chain combines TRBV5-1 with TRBJ1-2; D gene unclear. The germline gives CDR1 SGHRS, CDR2 YFSETQ. Trimming shortened V by 2 bases and J by 5 bases, and 10 bases separated the two germline ends. There are 13 residues in the CDR3.

The V gene is TRBV18, the J gene TRBJ1-1; 7 nucleotides align to TRBD1. Per germline, CDR1 KGHSH and CDR2 LQKENI. V lost 4 bases to trimming and J lost 6 bases; unmatched junction nucleotides: 5. This CDR3 has 13 residues. As DNA, the CDR3 is TGTGCCAGCTCACTTAACAGGGGCGCTGAAGCTTTCTTT. Protein sequence: CASSLNRGAEAFF.

The rearrangement joins TRBV30 to TRBJ2-1, with TRBD2 identical over 8 bases. The CDR3 is 13 amino acids. The germline CDR1 and CDR2 sequences are GTSNPN and SVGIG (reference sequence). With V trimmed by 7 bases and J by 1 base, 3 bases remained unmatched. In DNA form, the CDR3 reads TGTGCCTCGACTAGCGATTCCTACAATGAGCAGTTCTTC. Translating it yields CASTSDSYNEQFF.

The V call is TRBV28, the J call TRBJ2-7, with 9 bases that match TRBD1. In germline, CDR1 is MDHEN, CDR2 SYDVKM. After removal of 2 bases from V and 0 bases from J, the junction contained 5 bases not matched to a gene. This CDR3 is built from 16 residues. The CDR3 loop is CASSLTGGPSSYEQYF. CDR3 sequence (DNA): TGTGCCAGCAGTTTAACAGGGGGCCCCAGCTCCTACGAGCAGTACTTC.

The chain employs TRBV12-3 or TRBV12-4 and TRBJ1-5, with 8 bases lining up with TRBD1. J gave up 7 bases and V 5 bases, and 4 bases lay outside the gene matches. The length of the CDR3 is 13 residues. The CDR3 protein is CASSPHRGQPQHF. CDR3 in DNA: TGTGCCAGCAGTCCCCACAGGGGGCAGCCCCAGCATTTT.

The V gene is TRBV6-5, the J gene TRBJ1-1; TRBD1 agrees at 9 bases. V shed 6 bases and J 1 base; nucleotides not matched to a gene: 3. The CDR3 totals 14 residues. Germline assignment: CDR1 MNHEY and CDR2 SVGAGI. CDR3 in amino acids: CASRQGAWNTEAFF. The CDR3 DNA reads as TGTGCCAGCAGACAGGGGGCATGGAACACTGAAGCTTTCTTT.

The V gene is TRBV20-1, the J gene TRBJ2-1; 12 bases match TRBD2. CDR3 size: 16 residues. Germline V lookup: CDR1 DFQATT, CDR2 SNEGSKA (reference sequence). Trimming removed 1 base from V and 9 bases from J; junction bases left unmatched: 10. CDR3 coding DNA: TGCAGTGCTAGAGTAAGGACTAGCGGGGTGAGTGGTGAGCAGTTCTTC. As protein: CSARVRTSGVSGEQFF.

The rearrangement links TRBV29-1 to TRBJ2-1; D is ambiguous. CDR1 SQVTM and CDR2 ANQGSEA come from the germline V gene. V was shortened by 6 bases and J by 5 bases, with 11 bases between the two germline ends. The CDR3 is 12 amino acids. The DNA for the CDR3 is TGCAGCGTGGAAAAGGACGACAATGAGCAGTTCTTC. It encodes CSVEKDDNEQFF.

The rearrangement links TRBV30 to TRBJ1-1, with D maybe TRBD1 (6 bases). The CDR3 is 10 amino acids. CDR1 and CDR2 (germline): GTSNPN, SVGIG (reference sequence). V was shortened by 4 bases and J by 9 bases, with 9 bases between the two germline ends. The CDR3 nucleotides read TGTGCCTGGAAGGACAGAAAAGCTTTCTTT. Protein product: CAWKDRKAFF.

This sequence joins TRBV12-3 or TRBV12-4 and TRBJ2-5, with D possibly TRBD1 on 5 matching bases. CDR3 length: 16 amino acids. Trimming shortened V by 3 bases and J by 0 bases, and 14 bases separated the two germline ends. The DNA for the CDR3 is TGTGCCAGCAGTTTTTGGGCTGGGGCCCACCAAGAGACCCAGTACTTC. Protein sequence: CASSFWAGAHQETQYF.